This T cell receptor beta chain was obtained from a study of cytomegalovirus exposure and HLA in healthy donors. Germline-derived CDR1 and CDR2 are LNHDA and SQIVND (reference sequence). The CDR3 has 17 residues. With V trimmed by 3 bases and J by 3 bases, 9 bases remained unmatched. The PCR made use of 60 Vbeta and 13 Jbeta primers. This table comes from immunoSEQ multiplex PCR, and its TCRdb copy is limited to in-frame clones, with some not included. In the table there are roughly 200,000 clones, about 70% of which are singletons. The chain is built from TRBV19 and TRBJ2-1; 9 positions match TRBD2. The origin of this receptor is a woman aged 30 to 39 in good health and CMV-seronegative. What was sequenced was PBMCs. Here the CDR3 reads CASSIGVAGAYYNEQFF. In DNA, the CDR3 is TGTGCCAGTAGTATTGGGGTAGCGGGGGCTTACTACAATGAGCAGTTCTTC.